This entry concerns a single T cell receptor beta chain. As yet, its antigen is unknown. This sample is drawn from a study of STAT3 mutations in large granular lymphocyte leukemia. Using immunoSEQ multiplex PCR, the repertoire was profiled, and TCRdb retains in-frame clones only, with some absent. Of under 20,000 clones listed, roughly 91% are singletons. V was clipped by 4 bases and J by 6 bases; unmatched bases: 2. Germline CDR1 and CDR2: LNHDA and SQIVND (reference sequence). This CDR3 contains 13 residues. Broader study findings: At least one immunodominant TCR beta clonotype appeared in every T-cell large granular lymphocyte leukemia patient.

The V and J genes are TRBV19 and TRBJ2-3; 9 bases line up with TRBD1. Sequencing was performed on peripheral blood mononuclear cells. The TCR originated in a woman between 45 and 60 years old with T-cell large granular lymphocyte leukemia. Some clones in this sample may be carry-over from other donors' samples. The CDR3 region is CASSTDRGDTQYF. The CDR3 coding sequence is TGTGCCAGTAGTACTGACAGGGGGGATACGCAGTATTTT.